The clone carrying this T cell receptor (beta chain) was seen a handful of times. The antigen remains undetermined. The data were taken from a study of T-cell memory formation after mild COVID-19. Study-wide findings and caveats: For second-wave clones that peaked at day 37, SARS-CoV-2 specificity went unverified.

The V end was cut by 1 base, the J end by 5 bases, with 15 bases between. Germline V gene lookup returns CDR1 LNHNV and CDR2 YYDKDF (reference sequence). The CDR3 loop spans 15 amino acids. TCRdb analysed the 5' RACE reads with MiXCR anew, one entry per CDR3 protein. The sample includes roughly 580,000 distinct CDR3 sequences, more than 15% of them seen just once. The clonotype originates from an adult woman who had mild COVID-19 (a few samples of this study predate the infection). Cell type and time point are not known. Sequencing input: PBMCs or a T cell subset sorted from them (not recorded which). This chain joins TRBV15 and TRBJ2-7, with D perhaps TRBD1 or TRBD2 (5 bases each). CDR3 loop: CATSRAHRGQDEQYF. The CDR3 region has the DNA TGTGCCACCAGCAGAGCGCACCGGGGCCAGGACGAGCAGTACTTC. The whole variable domain, filled in from reference TRBV15 and TRBJ2-7, reads DAMVIQNPRYQVTQFGKPVTLSCSQTLNHNVMYWYQQKSSQAPKLLFHYYDKDFNNEADTPDNFQSRRPNTSFCFLDIRSPGLGDTAMYLCATSRAHRGQDEQYFGPGTRLTVT.